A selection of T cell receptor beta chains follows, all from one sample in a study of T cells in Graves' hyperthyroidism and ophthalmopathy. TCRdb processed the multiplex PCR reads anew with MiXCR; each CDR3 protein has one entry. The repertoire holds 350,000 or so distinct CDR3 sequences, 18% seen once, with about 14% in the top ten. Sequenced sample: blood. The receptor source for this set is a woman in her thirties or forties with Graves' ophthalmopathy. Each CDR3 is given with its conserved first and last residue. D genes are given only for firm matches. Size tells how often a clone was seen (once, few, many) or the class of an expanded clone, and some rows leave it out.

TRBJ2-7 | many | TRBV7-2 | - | TGTGCCAGCAGCCTTTCGTCGGGCCCCTACGAGCAGTACTTC | CASSLSSGPYEQYF
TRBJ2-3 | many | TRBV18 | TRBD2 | TGTGCCAGCTCACCCCTCGGAGGGAGGGCAGATACGCAGTATTTT | CASSPLGGRADTQYF
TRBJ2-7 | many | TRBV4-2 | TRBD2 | TGTGCCAGCAGCCAAGTTTTGTCTAGCGGGAGCCCAGGGGCCTACGAGCAGTACTTC | CASSQVLSSGSPGAYEQYF
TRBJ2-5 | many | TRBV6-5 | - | TGTGCCAGCAGTTACTCGAATTCTGAAGAGACCCAGTACTTC | CASSYSNSEETQYF
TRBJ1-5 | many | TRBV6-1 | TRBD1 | TGTGCCAGCAGATCTGGACAGGGGAGTAATCAGCCCCAGCATTTT | CASRSGQGSNQPQHF
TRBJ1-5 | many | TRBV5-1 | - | TGCGCCAGCAGCTTGGGGCCTACCGGAACAACTAGCAATCAGCCCCAGCATTTT | CASSLGPTGTTSNQPQHF
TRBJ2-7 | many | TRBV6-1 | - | TGTGCCAGCAGGGTGAGCAGGGGCCCCTACGAGCAGTACTTC | CASRVSRGPYEQYF
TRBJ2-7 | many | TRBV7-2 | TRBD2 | TGTGCCAGCAGCCCCGCCACTAGCGGCTTTTACGAGCAGTACTTC | CASSPATSGFYEQYF
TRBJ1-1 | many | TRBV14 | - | TGTGCCAGCAGCCAAGTGATGAACACTGAAGCTTTCTTT | CASSQVMNTEAFF
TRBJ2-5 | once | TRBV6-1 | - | TGTGCCAGCAGTCGTTCGACTCCGGGGACCCAGTACTTC | CASSRSTPGTQYF
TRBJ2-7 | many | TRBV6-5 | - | TGTGCCAGCAGGCGGGACGGCTTCGCCGAGCAGTACTTC | CASRRDGFAEQYF
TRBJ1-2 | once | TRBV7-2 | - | TGTGCCAGCAGCTTCAGGGGCAGGGATGGCTACACCTTC | CASSFRGRDGYTF
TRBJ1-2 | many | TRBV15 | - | TGTGCCACCAGCAGAGATACGGGACTTGGCTATGGCTACACCTTC | CATSRDTGLGYGYTF
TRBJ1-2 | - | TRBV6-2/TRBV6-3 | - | TGTGCCAGCAGTTACTCGGATTGGTTTGGCTACACCTTC | CASSYSDWFGYTF
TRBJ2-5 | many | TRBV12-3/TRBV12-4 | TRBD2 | TGTGCCAGCAGTCTCGGGAGGGGACTAGCGGGAAAAGAGACCCAGTACTTC | CASSLGRGLAGKETQYF